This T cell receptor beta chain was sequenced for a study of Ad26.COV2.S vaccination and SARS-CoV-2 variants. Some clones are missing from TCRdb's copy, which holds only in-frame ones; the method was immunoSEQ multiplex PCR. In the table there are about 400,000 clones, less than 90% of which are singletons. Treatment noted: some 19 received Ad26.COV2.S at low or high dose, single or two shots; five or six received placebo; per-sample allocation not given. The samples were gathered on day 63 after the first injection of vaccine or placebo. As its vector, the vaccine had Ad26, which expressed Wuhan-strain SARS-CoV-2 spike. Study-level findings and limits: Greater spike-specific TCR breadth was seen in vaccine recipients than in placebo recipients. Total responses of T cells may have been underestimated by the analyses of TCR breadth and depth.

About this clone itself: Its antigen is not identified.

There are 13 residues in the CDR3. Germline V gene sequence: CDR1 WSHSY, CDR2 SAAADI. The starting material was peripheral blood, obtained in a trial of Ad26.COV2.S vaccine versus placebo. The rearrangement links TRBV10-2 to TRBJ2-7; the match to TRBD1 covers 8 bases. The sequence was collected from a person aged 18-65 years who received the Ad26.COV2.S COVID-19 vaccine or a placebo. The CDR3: CATKPGQVYEQYF. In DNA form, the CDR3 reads TGCGCGACCAAACCGGGACAGGTTTACGAGCAGTACTTC.